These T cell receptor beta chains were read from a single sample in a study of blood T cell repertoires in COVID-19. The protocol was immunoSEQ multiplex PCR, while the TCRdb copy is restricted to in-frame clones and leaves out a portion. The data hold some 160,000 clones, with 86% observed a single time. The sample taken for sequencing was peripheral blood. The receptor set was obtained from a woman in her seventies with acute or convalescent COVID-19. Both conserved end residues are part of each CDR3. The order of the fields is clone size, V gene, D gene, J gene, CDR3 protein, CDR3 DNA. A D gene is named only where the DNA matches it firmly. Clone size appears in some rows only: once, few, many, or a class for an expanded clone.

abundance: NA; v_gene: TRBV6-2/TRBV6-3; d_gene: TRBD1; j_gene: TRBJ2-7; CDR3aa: CASSSPPGQGAQEQYF; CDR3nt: TGTGCCAGCAGTTCGCCTCCGGGACAGGGGGCGCAAGAGCAGTACTTC
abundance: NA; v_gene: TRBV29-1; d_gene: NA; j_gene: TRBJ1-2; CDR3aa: CRKSQAGYGYTF; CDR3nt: TGCAGGAAGAGTCAGGCCGGTTATGGCTACACCTTC
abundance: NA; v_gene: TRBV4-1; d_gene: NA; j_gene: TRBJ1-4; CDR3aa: CASSRTGTLNEKLFF; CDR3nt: TGCGCCAGCAGCCGAACCGGGACACTGAATGAAAAACTGTTTTTT
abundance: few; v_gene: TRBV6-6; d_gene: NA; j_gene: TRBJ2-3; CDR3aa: CASSSDTDTQYF; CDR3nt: TGTGCCAGCAGTTCAGATACAGATACGCAGTATTTT
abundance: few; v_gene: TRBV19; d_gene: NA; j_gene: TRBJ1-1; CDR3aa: CASRRQGGVMNTEAFF; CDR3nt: TGTGCCAGTAGACGTCAAGGGGGGGTCATGAACACTGAAGCTTTCTTT
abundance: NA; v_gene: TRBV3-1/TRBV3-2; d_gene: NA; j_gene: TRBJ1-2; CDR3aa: CASSQDRDYGYTF; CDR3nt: TGTGCCAGCAGCCAAGACAGGGACTATGGCTACACCTTC
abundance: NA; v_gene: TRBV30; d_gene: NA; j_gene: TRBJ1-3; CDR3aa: CAWSAESGNTIYF; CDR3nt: TGTGCCTGGAGTGCTGAGTCTGGAAACACCATATATTTT
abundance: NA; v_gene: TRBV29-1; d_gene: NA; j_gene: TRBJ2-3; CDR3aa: CSVGRQGLQPWYF; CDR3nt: TGCAGCGTTGGCCGCCAGGGGTTGCAGCCCTGGTATTTT
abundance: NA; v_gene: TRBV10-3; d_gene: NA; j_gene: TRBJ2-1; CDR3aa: CAISEQTRRDEQFF; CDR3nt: TGTGCCATCAGTGAACAGACCCGGCGGGATGAGCAGTTCTTC
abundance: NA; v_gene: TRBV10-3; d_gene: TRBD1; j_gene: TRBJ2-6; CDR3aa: CAISAGTGSSGANVLTF; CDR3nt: TGTGCCATCAGTGCGGGGACAGGGTCCTCTGGGGCCAACGTCCTGACTTTC
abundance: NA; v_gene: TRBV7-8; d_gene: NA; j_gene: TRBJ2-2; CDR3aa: CASRYQVAGELFF; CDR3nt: TGTGCCAGCAGATATCAGGTCGCCGGGGAGCTGTTTTTT
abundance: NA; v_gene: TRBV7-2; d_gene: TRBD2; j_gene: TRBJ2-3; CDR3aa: CASRVGGLAGDTDTQYF; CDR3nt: TGTGCCAGCAGAGTAGGGGGGCTAGCGGGAGACACAGATACGCAGTATTTT
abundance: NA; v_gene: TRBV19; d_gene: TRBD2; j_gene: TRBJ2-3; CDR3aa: CASSTSGGLTDTQYF; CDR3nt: TGTGCCAGTAGTACTTCGGGGGGGCTCACAGATACGCAGTATTTT
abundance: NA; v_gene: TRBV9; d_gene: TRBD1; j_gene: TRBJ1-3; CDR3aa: CASSVGPGGSRNTIYF; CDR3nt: TGTGCCAGCAGCGTAGGGCCAGGGGGGTCGCGGAACACCATATATTTT
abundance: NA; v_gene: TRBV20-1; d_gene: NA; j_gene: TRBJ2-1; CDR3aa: CSASGQGYNEQFF; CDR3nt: TGCAGTGCTAGTGGGCAGGGGTACAATGAGCAGTTCTTC
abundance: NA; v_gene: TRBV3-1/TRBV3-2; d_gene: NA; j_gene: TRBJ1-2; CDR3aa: CASRPPGVVYGYTF; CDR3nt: TGTGCCAGCAGACCGCCAGGGGTCGTCTATGGCTACACCTTC
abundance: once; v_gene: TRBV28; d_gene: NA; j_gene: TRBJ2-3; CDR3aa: CASSSFPDTQYF; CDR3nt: TGTGCCAGCAGTTCCTTCCCTGATACGCAGTATTTT
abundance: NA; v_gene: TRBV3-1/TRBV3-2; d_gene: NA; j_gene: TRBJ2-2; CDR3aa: CASSQHRTGELFF; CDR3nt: TGTGCCAGCAGCCAGCACAGGACCGGGGAGCTGTTTTTT
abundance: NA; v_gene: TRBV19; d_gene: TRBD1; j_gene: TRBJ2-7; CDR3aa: CASSTGTGVYEQYF; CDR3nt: TGTGCCAGTAGTACCGGGACAGGAGTTTACGAGCAGTACTTC
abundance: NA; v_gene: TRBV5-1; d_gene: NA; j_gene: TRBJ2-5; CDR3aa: CASSLGGPKETQYF; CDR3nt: TGCGCCAGCAGCTTGGGTGGGCCGAAAGAGACCCAGTACTTC
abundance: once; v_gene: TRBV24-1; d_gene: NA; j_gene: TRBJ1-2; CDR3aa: CATSDLLGAGYTF; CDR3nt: TGTGCCACCAGTGATTTGCTGGGGGCCGGCTACACCTTC
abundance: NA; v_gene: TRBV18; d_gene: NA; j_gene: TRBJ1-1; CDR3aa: CASSQGDMGYTEAFF; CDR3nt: TGTGCCAGCTCACAGGGGGACATGGGGTACACTGAAGCTTTCTTT
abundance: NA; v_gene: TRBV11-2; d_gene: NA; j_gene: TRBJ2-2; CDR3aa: CASSRSRGTGELFF; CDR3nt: TGTGCCAGCAGCCGATCTAGGGGCACCGGGGAGCTGTTTTTT
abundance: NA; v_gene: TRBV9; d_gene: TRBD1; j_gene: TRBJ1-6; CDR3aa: CASSLLGQLNNSPLHF; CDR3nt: TGTGCCAGCAGCCTTCTGGGACAGTTGAATAATTCACCCCTCCACTTT
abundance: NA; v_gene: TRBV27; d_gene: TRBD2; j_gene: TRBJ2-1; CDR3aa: CASSLRGYIGTSAYNEQFF; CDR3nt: TGTGCCAGCAGTTTAAGGGGTTATATTGGGACTAGCGCTTACAATGAGCAGTTCTTC
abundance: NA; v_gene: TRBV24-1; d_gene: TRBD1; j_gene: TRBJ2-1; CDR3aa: CATSDSRTGGNEQFF; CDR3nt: TGTGCCACCAGTGATTCCCGGACAGGGGGCAATGAGCAGTTCTTC
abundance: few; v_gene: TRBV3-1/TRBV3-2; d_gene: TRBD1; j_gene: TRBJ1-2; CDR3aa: CASSPRDSTNGYTF; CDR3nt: TGTGCCAGCAGCCCCCGGGACAGCACAAATGGCTACACCTTC
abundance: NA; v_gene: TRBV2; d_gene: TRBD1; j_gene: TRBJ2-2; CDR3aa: CASSRGQWITGELFF; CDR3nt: TGTGCCAGCAGTCGGGGACAGTGGATTACCGGGGAGCTGTTTTTT
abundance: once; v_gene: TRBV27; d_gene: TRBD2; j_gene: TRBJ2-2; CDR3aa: CASSLSAGVTGELFF; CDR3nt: TGTGCCAGCAGTTTATCGGCGGGAGTGACCGGGGAGCTGTTTTTT
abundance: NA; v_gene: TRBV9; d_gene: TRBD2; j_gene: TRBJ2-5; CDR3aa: CASSVGSSGVETQYF; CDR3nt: TGTGCCAGCAGCGTAGGGTCTAGCGGGGTGGAGACCCAGTACTTC
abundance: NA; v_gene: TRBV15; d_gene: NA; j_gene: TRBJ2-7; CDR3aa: CATSRGRSEQYF; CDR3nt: TGTGCCACCAGCAGAGGCAGGTCCGAGCAGTACTTC
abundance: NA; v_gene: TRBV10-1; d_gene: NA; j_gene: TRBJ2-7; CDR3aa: CASKDSHEQYF; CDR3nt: TGCGCCAGCAAAGACAGCCACGAGCAGTACTTC
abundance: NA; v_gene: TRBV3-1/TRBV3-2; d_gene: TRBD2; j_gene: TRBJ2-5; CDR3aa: CASSQGGGSGETQYF; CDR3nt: TGTGCCAGCAGCCAAGGTGGCGGGAGTGGGGAGACCCAGTACTTC
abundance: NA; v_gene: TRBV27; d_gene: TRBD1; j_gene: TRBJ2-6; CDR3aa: CASSSTTGGTSSGANVLTF; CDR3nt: TGTGCCAGCAGTTCGACGACAGGGGGGACGAGCTCTGGGGCCAACGTCCTGACTTTC
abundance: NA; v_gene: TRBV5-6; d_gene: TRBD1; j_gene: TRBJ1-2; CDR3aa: CASRTRQGNNYGYTF; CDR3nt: TGTGCCAGCAGAACTCGACAGGGCAATAACTATGGCTACACCTTC
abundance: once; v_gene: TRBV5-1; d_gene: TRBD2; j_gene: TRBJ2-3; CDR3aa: CASSLSLAVTDTQYF; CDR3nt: TGCGCCAGCAGCTTGTCCCTAGCGGTCACAGATACGCAGTATTTT
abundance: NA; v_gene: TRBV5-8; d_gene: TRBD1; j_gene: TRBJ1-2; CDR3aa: CASSADRDFGYTF; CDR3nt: TGTGCCAGCAGCGCGGACAGGGATTTTGGCTACACCTTC
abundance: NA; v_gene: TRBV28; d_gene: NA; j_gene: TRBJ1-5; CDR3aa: CASSLALSNQPQHF; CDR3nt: TGTGCCAGCAGTTTAGCACTGAGCAATCAGCCCCAGCATTTT
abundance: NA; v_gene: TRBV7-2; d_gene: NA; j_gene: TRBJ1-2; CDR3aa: CASSYRESSGYGYTF; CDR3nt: TGTGCCAGCAGCTATAGAGAGTCGTCAGGGTATGGCTACACCTTC
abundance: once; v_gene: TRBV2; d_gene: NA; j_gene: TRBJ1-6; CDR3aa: CASSEAGGAALHF; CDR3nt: TGTGCCAGCAGTGAAGCGGGGGGGGCGGCCCTCCACTTT
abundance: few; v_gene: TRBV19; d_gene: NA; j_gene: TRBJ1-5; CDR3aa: CASAASRQPQHF; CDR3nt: TGTGCCAGCGCCGCGTCTCGCCAGCCCCAGCATTTT
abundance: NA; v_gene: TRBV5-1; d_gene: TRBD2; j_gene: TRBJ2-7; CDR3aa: CASSLTSGSWYEQYF; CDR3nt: TGCGCCAGCAGCTTGACTAGCGGGAGCTGGTACGAGCAGTACTTC
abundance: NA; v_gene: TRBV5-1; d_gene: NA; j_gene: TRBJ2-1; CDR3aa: CASTHQGPPYNEQFF; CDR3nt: TGCGCCAGCACACACCAGGGCCCGCCCTACAATGAGCAGTTCTTC
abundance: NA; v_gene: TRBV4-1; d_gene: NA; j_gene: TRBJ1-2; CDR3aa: CASSQSQSVYYGYTF; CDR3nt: TGCGCCAGCAGCCAATCGCAGTCCGTCTACTATGGCTACACCTTC
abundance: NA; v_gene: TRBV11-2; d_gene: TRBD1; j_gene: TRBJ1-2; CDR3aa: CASSFRPGQGAGYTF; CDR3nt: TGTGCCAGCAGCTTTCGCCCGGGACAGGGGGCTGGCTACACCTTC
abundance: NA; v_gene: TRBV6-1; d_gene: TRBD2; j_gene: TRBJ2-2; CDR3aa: CASSEYRGGTGELFF; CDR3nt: TGTGCCAGCAGTGAATATCGCGGGGGGACCGGGGAGCTGTTTTTT
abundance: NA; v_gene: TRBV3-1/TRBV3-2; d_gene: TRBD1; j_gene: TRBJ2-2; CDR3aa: CASSQARTGGGGELFF; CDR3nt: TGTGCCAGCAGCCAAGCAAGGACAGGGGGAGGCGGGGAGCTGTTTTTT
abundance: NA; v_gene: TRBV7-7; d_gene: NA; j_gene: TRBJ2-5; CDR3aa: CASSSTRGGETQYF; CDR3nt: TGTGCCAGCAGCTCCACAAGGGGTGGGGAGACCCAGTACTTC
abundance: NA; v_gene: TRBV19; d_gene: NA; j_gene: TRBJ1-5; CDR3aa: CASNLAYSNQPQHF; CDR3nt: TGTGCCAGTAATCTAGCGTATAGCAATCAGCCCCAGCATTTT
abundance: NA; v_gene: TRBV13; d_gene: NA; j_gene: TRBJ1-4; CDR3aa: CASSLNRHTTNEKLFF; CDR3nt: TGTGCCAGCAGCTTAAACAGGCACACAACTAATGAAAAACTGTTTTTT
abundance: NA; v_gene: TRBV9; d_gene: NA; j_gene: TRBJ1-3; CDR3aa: CASSVGASLSGNTIYF; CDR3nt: TGTGCCAGCAGCGTAGGGGCATCCCTCTCTGGAAACACCATATATTTT
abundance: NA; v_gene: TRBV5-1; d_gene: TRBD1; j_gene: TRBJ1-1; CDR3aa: CASRGTGPNTPEAFF; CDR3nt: TGCGCCAGCAGGGGGACAGGGCCTAATACGCCAGAAGCTTTCTTT
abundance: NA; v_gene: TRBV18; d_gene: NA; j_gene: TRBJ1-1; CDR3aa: CASSPPQGYTEAFF; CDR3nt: TGTGCCAGCTCACCACCTCAGGGATATACTGAAGCTTTCTTT
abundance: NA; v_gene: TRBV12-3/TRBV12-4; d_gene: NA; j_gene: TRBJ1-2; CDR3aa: CASSFRGFNGYTF; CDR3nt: TGTGCCAGCAGTTTCCGGGGATTTAATGGCTACACCTTC